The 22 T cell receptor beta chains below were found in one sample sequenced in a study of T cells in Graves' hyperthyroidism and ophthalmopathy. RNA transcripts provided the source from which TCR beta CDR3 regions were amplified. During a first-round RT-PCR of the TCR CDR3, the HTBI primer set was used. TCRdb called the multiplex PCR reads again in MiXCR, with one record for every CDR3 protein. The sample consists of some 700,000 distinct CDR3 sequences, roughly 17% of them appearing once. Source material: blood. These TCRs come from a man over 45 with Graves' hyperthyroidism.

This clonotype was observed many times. The CDR3 DNA reads TGTGCCAGCAGCACCCCTGACGGTGGCTACACCTTC. Its translation: CASSTPDGGYTF. This chain joins TRBV7-9 and TRBJ1-2; no clear D gene. Trimming removed 5 bases from V and 7 bases from J, with 11 bases in between. The CDR3 has 12 amino acids. Germline CDR1 is SEHNR and CDR2 is FQNEAQ (reference sequence).

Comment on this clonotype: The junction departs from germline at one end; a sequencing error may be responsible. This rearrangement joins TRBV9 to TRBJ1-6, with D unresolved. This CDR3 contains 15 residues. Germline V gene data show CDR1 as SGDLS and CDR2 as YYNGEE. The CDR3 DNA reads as TGTGCCAGCAGCGCCCGAAGGATGGCTAATTCACTCCTCCACTTT. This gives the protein CASSARRMANSLLHF.

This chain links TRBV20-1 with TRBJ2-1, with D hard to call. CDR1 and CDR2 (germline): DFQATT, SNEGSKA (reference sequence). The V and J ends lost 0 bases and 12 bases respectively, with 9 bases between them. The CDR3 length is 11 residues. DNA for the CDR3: TGCAGTGCTAGAGATCCCCCTTGGCAGTTCTTC. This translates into CSARDPPWQFF.

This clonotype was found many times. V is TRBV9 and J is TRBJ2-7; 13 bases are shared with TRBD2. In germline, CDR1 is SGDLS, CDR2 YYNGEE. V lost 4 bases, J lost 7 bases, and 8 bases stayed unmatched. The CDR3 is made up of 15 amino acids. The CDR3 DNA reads TGTGCCAGCAGCCCCGGGACTAGCGGGACGGGGGAGCAGTACTTC. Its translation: CASSPGTSGTGEQYF.

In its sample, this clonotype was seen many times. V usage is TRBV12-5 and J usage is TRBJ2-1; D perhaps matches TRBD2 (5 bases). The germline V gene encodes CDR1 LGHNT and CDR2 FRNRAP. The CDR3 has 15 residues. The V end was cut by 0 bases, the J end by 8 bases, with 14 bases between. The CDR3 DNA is TGTGCTAGTGGTTTGGTTCTCGGGATGGCCCATGAGCAGTTCTTC. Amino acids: CASGLVLGMAHEQFF.

DNA for the CDR3: TGTGCCAGCAGTTACCTGACAGTGAACACCGGGGAGCTGTTTTTT. Translating it yields CASSYLTVNTGELFF. The rearrangement uses TRBV6-9 and TRBJ2-2, with D possibly being TRBD1 (5 bases). Germline loops: CDR1 MNHGY, CDR2 SVAAGI. The CDR3 is made up of 15 amino acids. With 3 bases removed from V and 1 base from J, the gap between germline ends came to 9 bases.

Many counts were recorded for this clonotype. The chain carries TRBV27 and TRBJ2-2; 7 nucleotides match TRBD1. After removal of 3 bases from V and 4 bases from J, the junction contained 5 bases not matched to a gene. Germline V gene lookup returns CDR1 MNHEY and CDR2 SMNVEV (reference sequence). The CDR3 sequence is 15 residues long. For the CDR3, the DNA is TGTGCCAGCAGTTTTGACAGGGCGGGCACCGGGGAGCTGTTTTTT. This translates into CASSFDRAGTGELFF.

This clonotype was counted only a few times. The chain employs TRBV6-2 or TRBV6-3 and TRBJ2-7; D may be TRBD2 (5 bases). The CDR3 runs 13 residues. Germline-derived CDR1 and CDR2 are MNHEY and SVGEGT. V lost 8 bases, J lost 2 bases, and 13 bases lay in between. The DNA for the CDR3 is TGTGCCAGCGCCCCAGCGGCCCCCTACGAGCAGTACTTC. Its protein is CASAPAAPYEQYF.

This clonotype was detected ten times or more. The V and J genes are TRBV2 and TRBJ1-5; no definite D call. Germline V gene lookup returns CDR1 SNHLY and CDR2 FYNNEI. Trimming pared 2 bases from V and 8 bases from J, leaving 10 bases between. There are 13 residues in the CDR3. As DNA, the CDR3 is TGTGCCAGCAGTGAAATGGAGGTTAAGCCCCAGCATTTT. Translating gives CASSEMEVKPQHF.

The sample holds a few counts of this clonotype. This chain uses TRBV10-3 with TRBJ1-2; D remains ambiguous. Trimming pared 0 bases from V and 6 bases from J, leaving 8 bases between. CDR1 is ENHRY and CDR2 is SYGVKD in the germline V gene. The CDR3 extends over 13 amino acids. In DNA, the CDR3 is TGTGCCATCAGTGAGTCGCCCTCGGATGGCTACACCTTC. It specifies CAISESPSDGYTF.

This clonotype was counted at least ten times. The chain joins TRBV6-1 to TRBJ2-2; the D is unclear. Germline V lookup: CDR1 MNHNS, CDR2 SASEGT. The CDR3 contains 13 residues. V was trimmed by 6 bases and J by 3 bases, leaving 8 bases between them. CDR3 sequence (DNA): TGTGCCAGCAGCACTGGTTACACCGGGGAGCTGTTTTTT. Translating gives CASSTGYTGELFF.

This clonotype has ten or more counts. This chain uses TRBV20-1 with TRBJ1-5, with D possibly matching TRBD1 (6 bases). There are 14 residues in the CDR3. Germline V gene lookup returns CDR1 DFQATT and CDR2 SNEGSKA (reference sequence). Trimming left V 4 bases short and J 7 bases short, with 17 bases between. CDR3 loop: CSANWGRRDQPQHF. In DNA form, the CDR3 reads TGCAGTGCTAATTGGGGGCGTCGAGACCAGCCCCAGCATTTT.

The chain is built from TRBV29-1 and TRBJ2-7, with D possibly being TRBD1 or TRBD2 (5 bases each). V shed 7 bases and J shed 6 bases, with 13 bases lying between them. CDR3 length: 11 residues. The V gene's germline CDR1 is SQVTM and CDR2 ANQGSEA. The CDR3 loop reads CSAWTSGEQYF. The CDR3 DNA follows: TGCAGCGCTTGGACAAGCGGCGAGCAGTACTTC.

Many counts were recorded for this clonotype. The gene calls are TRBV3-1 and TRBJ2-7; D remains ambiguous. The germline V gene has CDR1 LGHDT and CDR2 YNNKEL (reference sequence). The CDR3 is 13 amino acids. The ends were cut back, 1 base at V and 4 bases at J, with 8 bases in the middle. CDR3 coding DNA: TGTGCCAGCAGCCAAGGAGTCGGGTACGAGCAGTACTTC. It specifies CASSQGVGYEQYF.

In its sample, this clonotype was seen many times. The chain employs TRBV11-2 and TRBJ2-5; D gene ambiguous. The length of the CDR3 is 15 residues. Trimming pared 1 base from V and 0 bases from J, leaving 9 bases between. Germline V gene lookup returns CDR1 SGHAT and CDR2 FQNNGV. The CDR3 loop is CASSLAVEYQETQYF. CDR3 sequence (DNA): TGTGCCAGCAGCTTAGCAGTGGAGTACCAAGAGACCCAGTACTTC.

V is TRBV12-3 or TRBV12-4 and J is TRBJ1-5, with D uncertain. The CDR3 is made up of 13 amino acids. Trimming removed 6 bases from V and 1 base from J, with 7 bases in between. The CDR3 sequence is CASRSSSNQPQHF. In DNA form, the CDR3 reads TGTGCCAGCAGGTCGTCGAGCAATCAGCCCCAGCATTTT.

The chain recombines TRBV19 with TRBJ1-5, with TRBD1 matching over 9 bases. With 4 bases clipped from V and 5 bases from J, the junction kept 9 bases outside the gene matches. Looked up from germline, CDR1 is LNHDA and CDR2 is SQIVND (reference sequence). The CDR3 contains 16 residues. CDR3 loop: CASSTRDRVRHQPQHF. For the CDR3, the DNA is TGTGCCAGTAGTACCCGGGACAGGGTCCGCCATCAGCCCCAGCATTTT.

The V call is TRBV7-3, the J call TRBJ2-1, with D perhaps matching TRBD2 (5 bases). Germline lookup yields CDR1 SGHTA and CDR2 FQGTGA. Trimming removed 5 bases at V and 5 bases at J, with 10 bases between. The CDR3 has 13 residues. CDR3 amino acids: CASSKRTDNEQFF. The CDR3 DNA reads TGTGCCAGCAGCAAACGGACTGACAATGAGCAGTTCTTC. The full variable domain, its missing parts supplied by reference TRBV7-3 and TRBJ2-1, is GAGVSQTPSNKVTEKGKYVELRCDPISGHTALYWYRQSLGQGPEFLIYFQGTGAADDSGLPNDRFFAVRPEGSVSTLKIQRTERGDSAVYLCASSKRTDNEQFFGPGTRLTVL.

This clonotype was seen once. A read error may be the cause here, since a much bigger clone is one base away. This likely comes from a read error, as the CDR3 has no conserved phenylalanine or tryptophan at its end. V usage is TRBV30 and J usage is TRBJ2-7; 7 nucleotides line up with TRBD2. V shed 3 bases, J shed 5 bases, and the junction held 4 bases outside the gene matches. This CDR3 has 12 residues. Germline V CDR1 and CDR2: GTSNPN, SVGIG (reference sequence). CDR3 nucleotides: TGTGCCTGGAGCCGGGGGGATCACGAGCAGTACCTC. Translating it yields CAWSRGDHEQYL.

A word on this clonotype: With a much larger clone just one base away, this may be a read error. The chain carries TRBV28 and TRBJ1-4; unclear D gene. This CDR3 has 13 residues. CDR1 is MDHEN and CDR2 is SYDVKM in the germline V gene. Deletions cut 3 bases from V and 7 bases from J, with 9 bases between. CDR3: CASSFGATEKLFF. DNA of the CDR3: TGTGCCAGCAGTTTCGGCGCAACTGAAAAACTGTTTTTT.

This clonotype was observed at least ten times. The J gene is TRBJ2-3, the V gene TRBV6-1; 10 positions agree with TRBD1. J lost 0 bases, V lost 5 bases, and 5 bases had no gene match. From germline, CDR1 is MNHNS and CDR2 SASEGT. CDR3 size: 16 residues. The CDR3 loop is CASSRQGASSTDTQYF. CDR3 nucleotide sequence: TGTGCCAGCAGTAGACAGGGGGCTTCTAGCACAGATACGCAGTATTTT.

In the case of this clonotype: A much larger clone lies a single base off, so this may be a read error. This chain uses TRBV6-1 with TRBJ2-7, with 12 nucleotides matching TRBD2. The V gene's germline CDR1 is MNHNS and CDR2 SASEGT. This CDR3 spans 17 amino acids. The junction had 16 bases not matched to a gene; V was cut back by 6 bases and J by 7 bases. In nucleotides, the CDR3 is TGTGCCAGCAGCCGCGGGACTAGCGGGCTGGGGTTGGGAGAGCAGTACTTC. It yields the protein CASSRGTSGLGLGEQYF.